A single sample gave rise to the 12 T cell receptor beta chains below, sequenced in a study of blood T cell repertoires in COVID-19. The assay was immunoSEQ multiplex PCR, and TCRdb's table has in-frame clones only and misses some. Of 200,000 to 300,000 clones listed, 84% are singletons. Input material: peripheral blood. All receptors derive from a woman in her forties who had recovered from COVID-19.

The chain is built from TRBV11-3 and TRBJ2-7, with a possible D match to TRBD1 (6 bases). The germline V and J ends were trimmed by 5 bases and 1 base, with 12 bases remaining between them. Germline V CDR1 and CDR2: SGHNT, YENEEA. This CDR3 is built from 14 residues. The CDR3: CASSTTRGSYEQYF. The CDR3 DNA is TGTGCCAGCAGCACAACCAGGGGTTCCTACGAGCAGTACTTC.

This chain connects TRBV3-1 (or the pseudogene TRBV3-2) to TRBJ2-7; possible D gene TRBD2, 5 bases. There are 14 residues in the CDR3. The germline CDR1 and CDR2 sequences are LGHDT and YNNKEL (reference sequence). Deletions cut 2 bases from V and 2 bases from J, with 10 bases between. The CDR3 DNA reads TGTGCCAGCAGCCAAAACGGGGTCACCTACGAGCAGTACTTC. It translates to CASSQNGVTYEQYF.

V usage is TRBV21-1 and J usage is TRBJ2-1; the table's TRBD1 call for D was not verified on the DNA. TRBV21-1 is a pseudogene segment. This CDR3 is 16 amino acids long. The DNA of the CDR3 is TGTGCCACCCAGGGGGCGGGCCTTAGCTCCTACAATGAGCAGTTCTTC. Translated: CATQGAGLSSYNEQFF.

The CDR3 sequence: CASSLDTGDIQYF. For the CDR3, the DNA is TGTGCCAGCAGCCTAGACACAGGGGACATTCAGTACTTC. This chain joins TRBV28 and TRBJ2-4; TRBD1 matches at 7 bases. Trimming removed 6 bases from V and 8 bases from J; junction bases left unmatched: 7. Germline V gives CDR1 MDHEN, CDR2 SYDVKM. The length of the CDR3 is 13 residues.

V gene TRBV19 combines with J gene TRBJ1-5; 9 bases fit TRBD1. The CDR3 length is 15 residues. J was trimmed by 6 bases and V by 8 bases; bases with no gene match: 11. Germline loops: CDR1 LNHDA, CDR2 SQIVND (reference sequence). The CDR3 nucleotides are TGTGCCAGTGAGTATACGGGACAGGGACTTCAGCCCCAGCATTTT. Translation: CASEYTGQGLQPQHF.

The chain links TRBV7-2 to TRBJ2-7, with D maybe TRBD2 (5 bases). The CDR3 consists of 13 residues. Germline values: CDR1 SGHTA, CDR2 FQGNSA. V dropped 2 bases and J dropped 7 bases, with 12 bases sitting between them. The CDR3 spells CASSLIRGNEQYF. The CDR3 DNA sequence: TGTGCCAGCAGCTTAATACGGGGTAATGAGCAGTACTTC.

The chain is built from TRBV25-1 and TRBJ1-4; 9 positions agree with TRBD1. The CDR3 contains 14 residues. After removal of 3 bases from V and 7 bases from J, the junction contained 3 bases not matched to a gene. Germline CDR1 is MGHDK and CDR2 is SYGVNS. The CDR3 bases are TGTGCCAGCAGTGAGGGACAGGGTTCTGAAAAACTGTTTTTT. The encoded protein is CASSEGQGSEKLFF.

V is TRBV28 and J is TRBJ1-4, with 7 bases identical to TRBD1. Trimming at V came to 6 bases and at J to 8 bases, leaving 12 bases not matched to a gene. Germline CDR1 reads MDHEN; CDR2 reads SYDVKM. The CDR3 has 15 amino acids. CDR3 in amino acids: CASSLGQSQWEKLFF. CDR3 DNA sequence: TGTGCCAGCAGCCTGGGACAGTCGCAGTGGGAAAAACTGTTTTTT.

V gene TRBV10-3 combines with J gene TRBJ2-7; D ambiguous. Germline lookup yields CDR1 ENHRY and CDR2 SYGVKD. Trimming cost V 3 bases and J 2 bases, with 8 bases left between them. CDR3 length equals 13 residues. The CDR3 here is CAISEVDTYEQYF. DNA of the CDR3: TGTGCCATCAGTGAAGTTGACACCTACGAGCAGTACTTC.

The CDR3 reads CASSSYKGAGTEAFF. The DNA for the CDR3 is TGTGCCAGCAGCTCCTACAAGGGGGCAGGGACTGAAGCTTTCTTT. The V call is TRBV9, the J call TRBJ1-1; TRBD1 agrees at 7 bases. Germline V gene sequence: CDR1 SGDLS, CDR2 YYNGEE. This CDR3 has 15 amino acids. Unmatched junction bases numbered 11, after V lost 4 bases and J lost 5 bases.

In regard to this clone: Additional DNA sequences in this sample encode the identical CDR3. V usage is TRBV18 and J usage is TRBJ1-6, with TRBD1 as a possible D gene (5 bases). This CDR3 region has 15 residues. V gave up 3 bases and J gave up 7 bases, with 13 bases separating them. Germline values: CDR1 KGHSH, CDR2 LQKENI. This chain's CDR3 is CASSPFGGANSPLHF. DNA for the CDR3: TGTGCCAGCTCACCGTTTGGAGGGGCCAATTCACCCCTCCACTTT.

The chain employs TRBV28 and TRBJ1-4; D is possibly TRBD1 (6 bases). Germline V gene lookup returns CDR1 MDHEN and CDR2 SYDVKM. This CDR3 contains 15 residues. With 5 bases removed from V and 4 bases from J, the gap between germline ends came to 14 bases. DNA of the CDR3: TGTGCCAGCAGTCTAACAGGGCCCCTTAATGAAAAACTGTTTTTT. Encoded protein: CASSLTGPLNEKLFF.